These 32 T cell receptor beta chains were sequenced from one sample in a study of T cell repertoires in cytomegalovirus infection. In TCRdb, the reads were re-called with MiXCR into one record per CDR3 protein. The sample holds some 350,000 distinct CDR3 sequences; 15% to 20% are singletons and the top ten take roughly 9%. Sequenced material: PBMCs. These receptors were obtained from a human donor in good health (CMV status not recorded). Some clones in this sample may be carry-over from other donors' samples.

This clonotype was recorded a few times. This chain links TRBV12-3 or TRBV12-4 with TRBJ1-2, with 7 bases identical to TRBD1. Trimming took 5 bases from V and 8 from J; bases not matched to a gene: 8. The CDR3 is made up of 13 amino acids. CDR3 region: CASSTQGFLGYTF. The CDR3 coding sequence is TGTGCCAGCAGTACACAGGGGTTTCTCGGCTACACCTTC.

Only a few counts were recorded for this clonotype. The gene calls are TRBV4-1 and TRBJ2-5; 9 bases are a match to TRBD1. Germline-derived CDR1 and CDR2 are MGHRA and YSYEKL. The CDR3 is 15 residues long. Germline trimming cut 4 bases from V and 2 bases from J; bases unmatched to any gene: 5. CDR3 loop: CASSRPGQGQETQYF. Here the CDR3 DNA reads TGCGCCAGCAGCCGGCCGGGACAGGGTCAAGAGACCCAGTACTTC.

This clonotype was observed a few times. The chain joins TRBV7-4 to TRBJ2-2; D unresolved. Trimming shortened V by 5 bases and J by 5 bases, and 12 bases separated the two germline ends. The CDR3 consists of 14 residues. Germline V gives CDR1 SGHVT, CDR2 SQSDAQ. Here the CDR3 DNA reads TGTGCCAGCAGCCCAGGAGAATGGACCGGGGAGCTGTTTTTT. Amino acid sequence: CASSPGEWTGELFF.

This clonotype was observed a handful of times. The CDR3 loop is CASSPGLAGGVDTQYF. The CDR3 nucleotides are TGTGCCAGCAGTCCCGGACTAGCGGGAGGAGTAGATACGCAGTATTTT. J is TRBJ2-3 and V is TRBV6-2 or TRBV6-3; TRBD2 matches at 14 bases. V lost 5 bases to trimming and J lost 5 bases; unmatched junction nucleotides: 6. CDR1 and CDR2 from the germline V gene are MNHEY and SVGEGT. The CDR3 loop spans 16 amino acids.

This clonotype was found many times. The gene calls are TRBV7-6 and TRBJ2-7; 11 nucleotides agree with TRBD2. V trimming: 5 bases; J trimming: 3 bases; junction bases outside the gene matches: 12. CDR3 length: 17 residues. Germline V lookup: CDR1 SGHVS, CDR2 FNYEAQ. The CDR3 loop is CASSLSKNGTSGYEQYF. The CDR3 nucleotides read TGTGCCAGCAGCCTAAGCAAGAACGGGACTAGCGGCTACGAGCAGTACTTC. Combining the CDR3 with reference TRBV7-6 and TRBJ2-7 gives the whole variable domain GAGVSQSPRYKVTKRGQDVALRCDPISGHVSLYWYRQALGQGPEFLTYFNYEAQQDKSGLPNDRFSAERPEGSISTLTIQRTEQRDSAMYRCASSLSKNGTSGYEQYFGPGTRLTVT.

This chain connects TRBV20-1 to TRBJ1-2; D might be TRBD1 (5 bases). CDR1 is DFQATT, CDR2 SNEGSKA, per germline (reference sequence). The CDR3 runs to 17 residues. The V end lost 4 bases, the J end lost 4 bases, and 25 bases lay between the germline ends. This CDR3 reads CSAKVQASGTPLYGYTF. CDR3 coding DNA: TGCAGTGCTAAGGTCCAAGCTTCAGGGACCCCCCTCTATGGCTACACCTTC.

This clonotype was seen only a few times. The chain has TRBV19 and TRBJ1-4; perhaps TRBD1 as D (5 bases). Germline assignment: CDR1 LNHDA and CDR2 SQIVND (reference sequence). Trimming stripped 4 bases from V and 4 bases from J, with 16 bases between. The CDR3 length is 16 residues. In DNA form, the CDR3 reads TGTGCCAGTAGTAGAGGGGAAACAGCGAGTAATGAAAAACTGTTTTTT. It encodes CASSRGETASNEKLFF.

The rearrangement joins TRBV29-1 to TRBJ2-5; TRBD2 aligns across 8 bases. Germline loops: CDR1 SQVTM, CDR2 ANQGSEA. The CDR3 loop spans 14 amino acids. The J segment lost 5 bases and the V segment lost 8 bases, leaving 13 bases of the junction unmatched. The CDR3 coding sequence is TGCAGCTCCATGGTAGCGGGGAACGACGAGACCCAGTACTTC. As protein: CSSMVAGNDETQYF.

This chain's CDR3 is CASSIKNGGIYGYTF. CDR3 nucleotide sequence: TGTGCCAGCAGTATCAAGAACGGGGGCATTTATGGCTACACCTTC. The gene calls are TRBV6-1 and TRBJ1-2, with D perhaps matching TRBD1 (6 bases). CDR1 and CDR2 (germline): MNHNS, SASEGT. This CDR3 has 15 amino acids. V lost 5 bases and J 5 bases, leaving 18 bases between the germline ends.

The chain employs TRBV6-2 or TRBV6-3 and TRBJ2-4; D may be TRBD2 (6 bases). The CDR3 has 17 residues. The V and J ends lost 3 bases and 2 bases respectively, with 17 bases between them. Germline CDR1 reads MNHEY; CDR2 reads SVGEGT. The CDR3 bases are TGTGCCAGCAGTTATGGGGGACTCAAAGGCTCCAAAAACATTCAGTACTTC. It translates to CASSYGGLKGSKNIQYF.

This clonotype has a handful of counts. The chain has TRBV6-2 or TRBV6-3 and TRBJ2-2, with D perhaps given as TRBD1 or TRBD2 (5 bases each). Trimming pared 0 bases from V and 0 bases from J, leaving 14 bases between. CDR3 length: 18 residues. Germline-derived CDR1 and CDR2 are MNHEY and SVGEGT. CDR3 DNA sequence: TGTGCCAGCAGTTACTCCCGAGGGGATTTCTCGAACACCGGGGAGCTGTTTTTT. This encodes CASSYSRGDFSNTGELFF.

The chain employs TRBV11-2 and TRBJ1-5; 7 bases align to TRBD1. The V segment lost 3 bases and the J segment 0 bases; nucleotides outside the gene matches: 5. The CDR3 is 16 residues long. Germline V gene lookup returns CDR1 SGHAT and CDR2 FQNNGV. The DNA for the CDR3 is TGTGCCAGCAGCTTTACTGGGACAGATAGCAATCAGCCCCAGCATTTT. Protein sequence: CASSFTGTDSNQPQHF.

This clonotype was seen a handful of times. This CDR3 reads CASSLLNTDSTDTQYF. CDR3 DNA sequence: TGTGCCAGCAGCCTACTCAACACCGATTCCACAGATACGCAGTATTTT. V usage is TRBV5-6 and J usage is TRBJ2-3, with D uncertain. Germline V CDR1 and CDR2: SGHDT, YYEEEE. The V end was cut by 4 bases, the J end by 2 bases, with 17 bases between. There are 16 residues in the CDR3.

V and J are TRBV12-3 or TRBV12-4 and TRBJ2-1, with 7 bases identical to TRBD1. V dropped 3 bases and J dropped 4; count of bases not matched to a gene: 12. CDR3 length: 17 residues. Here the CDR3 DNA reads TGTGCCAGCAGTTTCCGTCCGGGACAGAGAATTTACAATGAGCAGTTCTTC. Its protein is CASSFRPGQRIYNEQFF.

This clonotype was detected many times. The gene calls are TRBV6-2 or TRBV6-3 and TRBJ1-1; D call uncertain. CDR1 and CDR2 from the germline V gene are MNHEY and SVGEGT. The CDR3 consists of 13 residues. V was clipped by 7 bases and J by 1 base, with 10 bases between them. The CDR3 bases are TGTGCCAGCATCAGTGACGGGAACACTGAAGCTTTCTTT. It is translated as CASISDGNTEAFF.

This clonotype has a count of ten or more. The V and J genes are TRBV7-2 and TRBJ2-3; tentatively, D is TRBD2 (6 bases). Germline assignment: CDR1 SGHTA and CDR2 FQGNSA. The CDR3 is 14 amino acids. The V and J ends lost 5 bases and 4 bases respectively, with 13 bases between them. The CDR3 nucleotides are TGTGCCAGCAGCCCCGGACTACCACCAGATACGCAGTATTTT. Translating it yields CASSPGLPPDTQYF.

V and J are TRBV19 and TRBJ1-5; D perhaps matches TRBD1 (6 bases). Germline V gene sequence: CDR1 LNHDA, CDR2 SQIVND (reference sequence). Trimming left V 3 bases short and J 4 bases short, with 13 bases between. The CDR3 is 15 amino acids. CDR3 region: CASSIFSTGNQPQHF. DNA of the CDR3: TGTGCCAGTAGTATTTTCTCCACAGGGAATCAGCCCCAGCATTTT.

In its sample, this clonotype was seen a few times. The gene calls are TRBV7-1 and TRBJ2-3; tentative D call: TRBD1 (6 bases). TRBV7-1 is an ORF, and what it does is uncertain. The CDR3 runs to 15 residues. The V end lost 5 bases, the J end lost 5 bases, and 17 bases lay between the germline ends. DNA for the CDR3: TGTGCCAGCAGCCCCCGGTTCAGGGGTCGAGATACGCAGTATTTT. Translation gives CASSPRFRGRDTQYF.

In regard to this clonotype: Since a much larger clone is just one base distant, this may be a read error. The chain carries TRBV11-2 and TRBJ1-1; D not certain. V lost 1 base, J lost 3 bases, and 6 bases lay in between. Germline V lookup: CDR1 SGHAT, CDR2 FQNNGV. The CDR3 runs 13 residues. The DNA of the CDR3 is TGTGCCAGCAGCTTAGGGGCGGACACTGAAGCTTTCTTT. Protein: CASSLGADTEAFF.

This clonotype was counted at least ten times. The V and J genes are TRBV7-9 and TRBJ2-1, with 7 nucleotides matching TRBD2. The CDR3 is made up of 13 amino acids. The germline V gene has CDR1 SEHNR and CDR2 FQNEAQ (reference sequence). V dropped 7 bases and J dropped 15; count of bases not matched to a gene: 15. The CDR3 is CASTRWQRGIPFF. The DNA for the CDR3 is TGTGCCAGCACTCGTTGGCAGCGGGGCATCCCGTTCTTC. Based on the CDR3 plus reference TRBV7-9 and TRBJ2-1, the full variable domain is DTGVSQNPRHKITKRGQNVTFRCDPISEHNRLYWYRQTLGQGPEFLTYFQNEAQLEKSRLLSDRFSAERPKGSFSTLEIQRTEQGDSAMYLCASTRWQRGIPFFGPGTRLTVL.

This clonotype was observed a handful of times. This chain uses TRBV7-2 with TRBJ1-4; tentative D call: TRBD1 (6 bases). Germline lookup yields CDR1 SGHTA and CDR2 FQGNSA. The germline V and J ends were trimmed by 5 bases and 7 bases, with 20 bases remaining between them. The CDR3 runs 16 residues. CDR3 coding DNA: TGTGCCAGCAGCCTTAATGTCGGGGGCTATAGTGAAAAACTGTTTTTT. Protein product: CASSLNVGGYSEKLFF.

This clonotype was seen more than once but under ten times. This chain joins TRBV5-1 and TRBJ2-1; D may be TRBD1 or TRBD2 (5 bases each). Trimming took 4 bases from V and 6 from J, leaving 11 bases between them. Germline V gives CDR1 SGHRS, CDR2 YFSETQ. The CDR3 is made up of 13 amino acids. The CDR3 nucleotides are TGCGCCAGCAGCACGGGACCCCCCAATGAGCAGTTCTTC. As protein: CASSTGPPNEQFF.

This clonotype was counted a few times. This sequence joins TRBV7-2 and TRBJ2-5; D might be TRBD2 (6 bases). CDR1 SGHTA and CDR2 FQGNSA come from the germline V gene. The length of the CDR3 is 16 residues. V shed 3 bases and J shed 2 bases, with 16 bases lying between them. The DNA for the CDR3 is TGTGCCAGCAGCTTGTCGGGGGTCGGGCAACAAGAGACCCAGTACTTC. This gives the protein CASSLSGVGQQETQYF.

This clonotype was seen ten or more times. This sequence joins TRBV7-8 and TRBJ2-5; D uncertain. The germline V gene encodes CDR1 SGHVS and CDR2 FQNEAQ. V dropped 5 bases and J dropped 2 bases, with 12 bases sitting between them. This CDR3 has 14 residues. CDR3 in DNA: TGTGCCAGCAGCCGAGGTCGAGCGCAAGAGACCCAGTACTTC. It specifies CASSRGRAQETQYF.

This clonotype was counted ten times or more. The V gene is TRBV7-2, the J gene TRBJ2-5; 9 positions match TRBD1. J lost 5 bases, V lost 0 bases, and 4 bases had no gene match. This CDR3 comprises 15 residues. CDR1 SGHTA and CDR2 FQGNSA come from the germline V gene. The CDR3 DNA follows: TGTGCCAGCAGCTTAGCCGGACAGGGGTTGGAGACCCAGTACTTC. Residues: CASSLAGQGLETQYF.

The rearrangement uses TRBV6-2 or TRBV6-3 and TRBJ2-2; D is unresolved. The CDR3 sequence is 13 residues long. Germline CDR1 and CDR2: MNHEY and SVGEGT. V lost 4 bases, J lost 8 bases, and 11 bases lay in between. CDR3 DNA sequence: TGTGCCAGCAGTTCCGACTCTGGTGGGGAGCTGTTTTTT. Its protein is CASSSDSGGELFF.

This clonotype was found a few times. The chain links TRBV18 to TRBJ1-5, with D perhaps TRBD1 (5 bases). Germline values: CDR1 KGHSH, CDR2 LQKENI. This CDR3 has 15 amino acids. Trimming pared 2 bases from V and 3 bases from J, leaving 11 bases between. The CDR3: CASSPDQGTNQPQHF. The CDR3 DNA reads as TGTGCCAGCTCACCAGATCAAGGGACCAATCAGCCCCAGCATTTT.

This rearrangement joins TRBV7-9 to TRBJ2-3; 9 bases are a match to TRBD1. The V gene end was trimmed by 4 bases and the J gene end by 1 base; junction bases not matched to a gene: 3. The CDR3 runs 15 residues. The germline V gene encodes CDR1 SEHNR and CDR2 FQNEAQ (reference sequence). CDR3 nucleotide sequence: TGTGCCAGCAGCTGGACAGGGGCTGGCACAGATACGCAGTATTTT. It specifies CASSWTGAGTDTQYF.

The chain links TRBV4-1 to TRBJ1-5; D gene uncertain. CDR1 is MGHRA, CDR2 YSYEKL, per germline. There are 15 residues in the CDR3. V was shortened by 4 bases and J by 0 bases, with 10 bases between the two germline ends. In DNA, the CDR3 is TGCGCCAGCAGCCGAGAAAGCCATAGCAATCAGCCCCAGCATTTT. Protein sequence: CASSRESHSNQPQHF.

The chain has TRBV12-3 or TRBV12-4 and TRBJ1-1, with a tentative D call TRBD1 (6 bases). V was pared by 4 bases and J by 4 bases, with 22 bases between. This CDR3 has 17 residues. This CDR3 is CASSSKPQTGARTEAFF. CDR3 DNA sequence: TGTGCCAGCAGTTCGAAACCACAGACAGGAGCACGCACTGAAGCTTTCTTT.

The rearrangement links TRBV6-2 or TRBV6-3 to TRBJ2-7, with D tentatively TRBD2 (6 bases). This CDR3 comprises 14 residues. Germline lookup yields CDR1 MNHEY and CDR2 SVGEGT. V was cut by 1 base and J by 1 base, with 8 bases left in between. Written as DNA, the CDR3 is TGTGCCAGCAGTTACTTCGGGGGATCCTACGAGCAGTACTTC. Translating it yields CASSYFGGSYEQYF.

In DNA form, the CDR3 reads TGTGCCAGCAGTTTATATCTCAATCAGCCCCAGCATTTT. Translated: CASSLYLNQPQHF. The chain carries TRBV28 and TRBJ1-5; D is unclear. Trimming shortened V by 1 base and J by 3 bases, and 4 bases separated the two germline ends. The length of the CDR3 is 13 residues. Germline CDR1 and CDR2: MDHEN and SYDVKM.